The following is a TCR beta chain sequence with its context. With survey level as its setting, the immunoSEQ assay was v3.0. Sequencing of each sample targeted about 40,000-50,000 T-cell genomes. Produced via immunoSEQ multiplex PCR; TCRdb's table is partial and in-frame only. The table lists about 15,000 clones, roughly 83% of them singletons. CDR1 and CDR2 from the germline V gene are SGHRS and YFSETQ. The V gene lost 1 base and the J gene lost 6 bases, with 10 bases spanning the gap. The CDR3 has 13 amino acids. These data originate in a study of long-term antiretroviral therapy in people with HIV. This rearrangement joins TRBV5-1 to TRBJ1-2; D is possibly TRBD1 (5 bases). This clonotype was sampled from a man aged 35 to 55 with HIV. Material: unsorted PBMCs, obtained just before starting antiretroviral therapy. This CDR3 is CASSLMPGDGYTF. The CDR3, as DNA: TGCGCCAGCAGCTTGATGCCGGGGGATGGCTACACCTTC.